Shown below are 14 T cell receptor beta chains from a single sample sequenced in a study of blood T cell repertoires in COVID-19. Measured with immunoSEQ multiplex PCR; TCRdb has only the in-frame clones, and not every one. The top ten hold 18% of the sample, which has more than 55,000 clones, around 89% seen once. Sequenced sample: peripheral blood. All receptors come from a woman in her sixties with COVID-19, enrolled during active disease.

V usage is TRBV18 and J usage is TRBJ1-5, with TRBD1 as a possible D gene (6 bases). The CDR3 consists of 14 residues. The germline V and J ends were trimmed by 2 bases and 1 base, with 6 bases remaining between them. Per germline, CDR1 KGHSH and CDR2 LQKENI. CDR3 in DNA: TGTGCCAGCTCACCAGACAGGAGCAATCAGCCCCAGCATTTT. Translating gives CASSPDRSNQPQHF.

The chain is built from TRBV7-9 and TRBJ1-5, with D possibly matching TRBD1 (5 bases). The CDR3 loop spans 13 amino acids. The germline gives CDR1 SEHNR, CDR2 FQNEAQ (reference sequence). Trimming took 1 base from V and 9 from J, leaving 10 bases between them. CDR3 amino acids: CASSLGRGGPQHF. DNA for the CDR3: TGTGCCAGCAGCTTAGGACGGGGGGGGCCCCAGCATTTT.

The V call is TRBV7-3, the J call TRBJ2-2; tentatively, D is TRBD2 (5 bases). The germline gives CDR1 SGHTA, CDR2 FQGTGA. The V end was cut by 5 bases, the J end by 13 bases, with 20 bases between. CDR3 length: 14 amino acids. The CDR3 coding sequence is TGTGCCAGCAGCCCCACCGGACTGGTTGCGTGGCTGTTTTTT. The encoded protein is CASSPTGLVAWLFF.

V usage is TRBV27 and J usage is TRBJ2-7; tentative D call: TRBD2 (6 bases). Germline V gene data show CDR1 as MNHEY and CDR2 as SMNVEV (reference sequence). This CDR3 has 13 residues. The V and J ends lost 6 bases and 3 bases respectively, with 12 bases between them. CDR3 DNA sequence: TGTGCCAGCAGCCGGGGGATCAACTACGAGCAGTACTTC. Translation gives CASSRGINYEQYF.

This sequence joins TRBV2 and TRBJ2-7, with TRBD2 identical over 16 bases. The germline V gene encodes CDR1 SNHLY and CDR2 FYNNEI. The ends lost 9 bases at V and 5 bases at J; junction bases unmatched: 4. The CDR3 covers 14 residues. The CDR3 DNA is TGTGCCAGGGGACTAGCGGGAGGGGGGAACGAGCAGTACTTC. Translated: CARGLAGGGNEQYF.

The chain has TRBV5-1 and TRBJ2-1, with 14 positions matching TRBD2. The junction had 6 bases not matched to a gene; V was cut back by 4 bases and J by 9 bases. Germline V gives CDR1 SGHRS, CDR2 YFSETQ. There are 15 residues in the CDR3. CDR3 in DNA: TGCGCCAGCAGCCGACTAGCGGGAGGGACAGCTGAGCAGTTCTTC. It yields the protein CASSRLAGGTAEQFF. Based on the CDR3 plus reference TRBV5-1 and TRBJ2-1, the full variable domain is KAGVTQTPRYLIKTRGQQVTLSCSPISGHRSVSWYQQTPGQGLQFLFEYFSETQRNKGNFPGRFSGRQFSNSRSEMNVSTLELGDSALYLCASSRLAGGTAEQFFGPGTRLTVL.

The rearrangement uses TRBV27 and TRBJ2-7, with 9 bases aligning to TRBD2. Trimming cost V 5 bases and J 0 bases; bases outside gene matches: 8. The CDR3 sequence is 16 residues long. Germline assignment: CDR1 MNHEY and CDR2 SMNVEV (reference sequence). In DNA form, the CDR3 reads TGTGCCAGCAGTGTCCGACTAGCGGAGAACTCCTACGAGCAGTACTTC. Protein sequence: CASSVRLAENSYEQYF.

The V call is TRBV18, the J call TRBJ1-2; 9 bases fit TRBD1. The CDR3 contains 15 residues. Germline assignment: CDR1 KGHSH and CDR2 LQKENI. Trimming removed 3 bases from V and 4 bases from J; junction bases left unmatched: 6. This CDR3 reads CASSPGQGRGYGYTF. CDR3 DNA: TGTGCCAGCTCACCGGGACAGGGTCGAGGCTATGGCTACACCTTC.

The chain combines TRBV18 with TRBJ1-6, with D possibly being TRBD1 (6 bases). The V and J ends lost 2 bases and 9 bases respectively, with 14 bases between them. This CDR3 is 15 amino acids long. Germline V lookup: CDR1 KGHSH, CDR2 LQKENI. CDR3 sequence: CASSPTGGQASPLHF. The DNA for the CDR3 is TGTGCCAGCTCACCAACCGGGGGGCAGGCTTCACCCCTCCACTTT.

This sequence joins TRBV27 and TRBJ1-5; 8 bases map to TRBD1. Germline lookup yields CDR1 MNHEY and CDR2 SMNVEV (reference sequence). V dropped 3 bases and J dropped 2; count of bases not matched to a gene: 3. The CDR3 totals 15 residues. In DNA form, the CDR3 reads TGTGCCAGCAGTTTCGGACAGGGACGCAATCAGCCCCAGCATTTT. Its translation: CASSFGQGRNQPQHF.

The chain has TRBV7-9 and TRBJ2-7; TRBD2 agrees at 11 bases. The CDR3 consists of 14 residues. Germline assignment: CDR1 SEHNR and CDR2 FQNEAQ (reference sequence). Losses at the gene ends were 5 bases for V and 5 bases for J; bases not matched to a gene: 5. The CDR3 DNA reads TGTGCCAGCAGCGTTCTAGCGGGAGGCAACGAGCAGTACTTC. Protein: CASSVLAGGNEQYF. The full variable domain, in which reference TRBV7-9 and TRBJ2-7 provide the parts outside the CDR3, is DTGVSQNPRHKITKRGQNVTFRCDPISEHNRLYWYRQTLGQGPEFLTYFQNEAQLEKSRLLSDRFSAERPKGSFSTLEIQRTEQGDSAMYLCASSVLAGGNEQYFGPGTRLTVT.

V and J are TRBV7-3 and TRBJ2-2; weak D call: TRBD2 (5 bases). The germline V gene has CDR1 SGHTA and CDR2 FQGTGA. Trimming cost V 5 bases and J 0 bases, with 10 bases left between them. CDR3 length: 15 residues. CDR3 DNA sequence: TGTGCCAGCAGCCCCACGCGGGCGAACACCGGGGAGCTGTTTTTT. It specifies CASSPTRANTGELFF.

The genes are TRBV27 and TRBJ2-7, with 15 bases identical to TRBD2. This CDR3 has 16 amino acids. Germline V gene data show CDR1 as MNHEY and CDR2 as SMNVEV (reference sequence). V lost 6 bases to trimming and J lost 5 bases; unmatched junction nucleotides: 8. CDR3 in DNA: TGTGCCAGCAGAGGACTAGCGGGAGGGATCACGGACGAGCAGTACTTC. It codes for CASRGLAGGITDEQYF.

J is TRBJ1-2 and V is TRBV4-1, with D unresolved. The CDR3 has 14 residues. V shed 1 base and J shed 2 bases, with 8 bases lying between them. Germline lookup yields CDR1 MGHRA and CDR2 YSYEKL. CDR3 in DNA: TGCGCCAGCAGCCAAGGGGCCCTGAACTATGGCTACACCTTC. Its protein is CASSQGALNYGYTF.